The 12 T cell receptor beta chains presented below share a single source sample, sequenced in a study of T cells in Graves' hyperthyroidism and ophthalmopathy. The CDR3 regions of TCR beta were amplified from RNA transcripts. HTBI primers were the set used in a first-round RT-PCR of the TCR CDR3. TCRdb used MiXCR to reprocess the multiplex PCR reads, holding one entry per CDR3 protein. The table has roughly 500,000 distinct CDR3 sequences, around 42% seen once. Sequences were obtained from peripheral blood or thyroid tissue (not recorded which). All receptors derive from an adult woman with Graves' disease, either hyperthyroidism or ophthalmopathy (not recorded which).

The chain has TRBV11-2 and TRBJ1-2; 7 bases map to TRBD1. Germline CDR1 is SGHAT and CDR2 is FQNNGV. The CDR3 contains 14 residues. Losses at the gene ends were 4 bases for V and 6 bases for J; bases not matched to a gene: 8. Here the CDR3 reads CASSSIRTGDGYTF. The CDR3 nucleotides are TGTGCCAGCAGCTCCATTCGGACAGGCGATGGCTACACCTTC.

This clonotype appeared a few times. The V and J genes are TRBV30 and TRBJ1-4; 8 nucleotides agree with TRBD1. The CDR3 loop spans 14 amino acids. The germline V gene has CDR1 GTSNPN and CDR2 SVGIG (reference sequence). Unmatched junction bases numbered 8, after V lost 5 bases and J lost 6 bases. In nucleotides, the CDR3 is TGTGCCTGGGGCTACGGGACAGGTGATGAAAAACTGTTTTTT. Translation: CAWGYGTGDEKLFF.

About this clonotype itself: Since the CDR3 does not end with the conserved phenylalanine or tryptophan, this likely comes from a read error. This chain connects TRBV7-9 to TRBJ1-1; perhaps TRBD1 as D (5 bases). V lost 5 bases, J lost 10 bases, and 11 bases lay in between. Germline V gene lookup returns CDR1 SEHNR and CDR2 FQNEAQ (reference sequence). The CDR3 runs 11 residues. Here the CDR3 DNA reads TGTGCCAGCAGCACGGGGAGGGGAGCTTTCCTT. This codes for CASSTGRGAFL.

This clonotype was recorded many times. The chain uses TRBV6-5 and TRBJ1-6; the match to TRBD1 covers 7 bases. CDR3 length: 17 amino acids. The junction had 7 bases not matched to a gene; V was cut back by 0 bases and J by 5 bases. Germline lookup yields CDR1 MNHEY and CDR2 SVGAGI. CDR3 nucleotide sequence: TGTGCCAGCAGTTACTCGGCCGGGACAGTTCATAATTCACCCCTCCACTTT. Protein: CASSYSAGTVHNSPLHF.

The DNA for the CDR3 is TGTGCCAGCAGCTCGCCACTGGACACCCAAGAGACCCAGTACTTC. Its translation: CASSSPLDTQETQYF. The chain combines TRBV7-9 with TRBJ2-5, with D possibly being TRBD1 (5 bases). V was clipped by 4 bases and J by 1 base, with 13 bases between them. Germline V gives CDR1 SEHNR, CDR2 FQNEAQ (reference sequence). The CDR3 has 15 residues.

Of note for this clonotype: The conserved final phenylalanine or tryptophan is absent from the CDR3, which likely points to a read error. The V and J genes are TRBV10-3 and TRBJ2-5; possibly TRBD2 for D (5 bases). The CDR3 is 16 residues long. Trimming took off 2 bases at V and 1 base at J, with 14 bases between the two ends. Germline V gene lookup returns CDR1 ENHRY and CDR2 SYGVKD. The CDR3 DNA reads TGTGCCATCAGTGAGGAGGGCGCAAGAACCCAAGAGACCCAGTACCTC. It encodes CAISEEGARTQETQYL.

The chain joins TRBV10-3 to TRBJ1-1; D is ambiguous. Per the germline V gene, CDR1 is ENHRY and CDR2 is SYGVKD. CDR3 length equals 14 residues. With 4 bases removed from V and 1 base from J, the gap between germline ends came to 10 bases. CDR3 protein: CAISGKDGNTEAFF. For the CDR3, the DNA is TGTGCCATCAGTGGTAAGGACGGGAACACTGAAGCTTTCTTT.

CDR3 DNA sequence: TGTGCCAGCAATGTTACAGGGGGGGTGGGCTACACCTTC. It yields the protein CASNVTGGVGYTF. The chain has TRBV5-2 and TRBJ1-2; the D call in the table, TRBD1, was not verified against the DNA. TRBV5-2 is a pseudogene segment. The CDR3 totals 13 residues.

This clonotype was detected ten times or more. J is TRBJ2-5 and V is TRBV7-9; D not resolved. CDR3 size: 14 residues. Deletions cut 5 bases from V and 0 bases from J, with 10 bases between. Germline lookup yields CDR1 SEHNR and CDR2 FQNEAQ (reference sequence). CDR3 sequence (DNA): TGTGCCAGCAGCACTAACCCTAACCAAGAGACCCAGTACTTC. Amino acids: CASSTNPNQETQYF. Using reference TRBV7-9 and TRBJ2-5 for the parts outside the CDR3, the full variable domain is DTGVSQNPRHKITKRGQNVTFRCDPISEHNRLYWYRQTLGQGPEFLTYFQNEAQLEKSRLLSDRFSAERPKGSFSTLEIQRTEQGDSAMYLCASSTNPNQETQYFGPGTRLLVL.

The chain has TRBV7-9 and TRBJ1-3; 7 nucleotides align to TRBD1. Germline V gives CDR1 SEHNR, CDR2 FQNEAQ (reference sequence). The CDR3 spans 16 residues. V shed 7 bases, J shed 4 bases, and the junction held 13 bases outside the gene matches. The CDR3 sequence: CASTSPRQGRGNTIYF. CDR3 in DNA: TGTGCCAGCACTTCCCCGCGACAGGGACGAGGAAACACCATATATTTT.

In this sample, this clonotype turned up many times. The genes are TRBV4-1 and TRBJ2-5, with 12 bases that match TRBD2. Germline CDR1 is MGHRA and CDR2 is YSYEKL. V lost 3 bases and J lost 2; bases outside the gene matches: 7. This CDR3 is built from 17 residues. CDR3 loop: CASSQRLAGVGQETQYF. CDR3 nucleotides: TGCGCCAGCAGCCAGCGACTAGCGGGAGTAGGGCAAGAGACCCAGTACTTC.

The chain is built from TRBV10-1 and TRBJ2-7; TRBD2 might be the D (5 bases). Trimming shortened V by 8 bases and J by 4 bases, and 15 bases separated the two germline ends. Germline CDR1 and CDR2: WNHNN and SYGVQD (reference sequence). This CDR3 comprises 13 residues. This CDR3 reads CASRRDREYEQYF. CDR3 sequence (DNA): TGCGCCAGCCGGCGTGATCGGGAATACGAGCAGTACTTC.